Given below is one T cell receptor (beta chain) in context. The antigen it recognizes is unknown. It has no much larger one-base neighbor in the sample; base qualities were not kept. This record comes from a study of T cells in localized non-small cell lung cancer (dated by TCRdb to the early 2020s). For the wider study: T cell repertoires of 200 to 250 early-stage NSCLC patients were analyzed, with tumors being compared against uninvolved tumor-adjacent lungs. NSCLC patients had a mean age of around 70 years, and more than 120 were male and 85 to 110 female. The cohort comprised 200 to 300 treatment-naïve NSCLC patients with resected, localized lung tumors.

TCR beta CDR3 regions were sequenced from DNA using the immunoSEQ Assay. The authors' analysis ran thus. To compute T cell density, TCR beta template counts were normalized to usable DNA, which was estimated by amplifying housekeeping genes. Using the preseqR package, richness was estimated by extrapolating to 120,000 templates for tissue samples and 400,000 templates for PBMC samples. Clonality was calculated as one minus Pielou's evenness. Differential abundance testing on productive amino-acid clonotypes, with a minimum total count of 5 and an alpha of 0.1, was used to identify tissue-enriched TCRs. The Jaccard Index and the Morisita Overlap Index were used to measure how much the repertoires overlapped between compartments. GLIPH clustered TCR beta CDR3s with public tetramer-defined viral CDR3s; viral motifs required at least three viral sequences plus V-gene enrichment. The table was pulled from immuneACCESS by TCRdb, which kept in-frame rearrangements only. Such tables lose some clones; where checked, under half of the loss comes from unresolved V genes, and the rest has no known cause. The V and J calls and clone size were taken over from that table, and D and trimming were inferred from the DNA. The sample profile shows 65,000 to 80,000 clones; 84% of them were found once. Of the sample, 1% to 1.5% falls within the top ten clones.

At diagnosis, peripheral blood, uninvolved tumor-adjacent lung and tumor were collected and were preserved as a mix of fresh-frozen and FFPE material. For TCR repertoire profiling, blood samples were analyzed as peripheral blood mononuclear cells. As encoded in the germline V gene (reference sequence), CDR1 is SGHNT while CDR2 is YYREEE. V loses 3 bases at its end and J loses 1 base; junction bases beyond the gene matches: 4. The CDR3, from cysteine to phenylalanine, totals 15 residues. The entry retains the CDR3 DNA only, 45 bases that are in frame from base 1. General study outcomes and caveats: Because multi-region tumor sequencing was not done, intratumor heterogeneity could not be ruled out. Uninvolved tumor-adjacent lung showed the highest T cell clonality, higher than tumor, which suggests more focused antigenic responses in the uninvolved tumor-adjacent lung. Of the top 100 tumor clones, a median of 57 were detected in paired uninvolved adjacent lung; approximately 30 were also among that lung's top 100. Because the study design was exploratory, TCR variables were selected using unadjusted p-values without false-discovery rate correction. Higher T cell density in blood was associated with longer overall survival, whereas higher clonality in adjacent lung was associated with shorter survival.

The sequence joins TRBV5-4 to TRBJ1-1, with 9 bases matching TRBD1. Specimen: peripheral blood, collected before any cancer treatment. The sequence was collected from a female donor older than 55 with stage I lung adenocarcinoma. The DNA sequence is TGTGCCAGCAGCTCTCCGACAGGGGGGAACACTGAAGCTTTCTTT. It translates to CASSSPTGGNTEAFF.